The next 15 T cell receptor beta chains were all read from a single sample in a study of neurological immune-mediated disorders. TCRdb independently ran MiXCR on the 5' RACE reads; one entry per CDR3 protein. The sample holds under 40,000 distinct CDR3 sequences, approximately 4.5% seen once. The specimen sequenced was PBMCs. The receptors originated from a man between 18 and 29 years old in good health.

This clonotype was seen at least ten times. The V gene is TRBV7-2, the J gene TRBJ2-5; D is perhaps TRBD1 or TRBD2 (5 bases each). The germline V gene encodes CDR1 SGHTA and CDR2 FQGNSA. The CDR3 length is 15 residues. Trimming cost V 1 base and J 7 bases, with 16 bases left between them. CDR3 bases: TGTGCCAGCAGCTTAGTGGGACCGCCGGAAGGGACCCAGTACTTC. Its protein product is CASSLVGPPEGTQYF. The variable domain in full, with the rest retrieved from reference TRBV7-2 and TRBJ2-5, is GAGVSQSPSNKVTEKGKDVELRCDPISGHTALYWYRQSLGQGLEFLIYFQGNSAPDKSGLPSDRFSAERTGGSVSTLTIQRTQQEDSAVYLCASSLVGPPEGTQYFGPGTRLLVL.

Many counts were recorded for this clonotype. The rearrangement uses TRBV10-3 and TRBJ2-1, with a possible D match to TRBD1 (6 bases). V was trimmed by 3 bases and J by 10 bases, leaving 19 bases between them. Per germline, CDR1 ENHRY and CDR2 SYGVKD. The CDR3 consists of 15 residues. The CDR3 DNA reads as TGTGCCATCAGTGATACGGCTGGGGGCACTCCGGAGCAGTTCTTC. Encoded protein: CAISDTAGGTPEQFF.

This clonotype was found many times. CDR3 DNA sequence: TGCGCCAGCTACCAGACCGACAATGAGCAGTTCTTC. It yields the protein CASYQTDNEQFF. This chain uses TRBV5-1 with TRBJ2-1; unclear D gene. The V gene's germline CDR1 is SGHRS and CDR2 YFSETQ. The length of the CDR3 is 12 residues. Trimming stripped 7 bases from V and 5 bases from J, with 10 bases between.

This clonotype was counted ten times or more. The V gene is TRBV6-5, the J gene TRBJ2-1; no firm D call. The CDR3 sequence is 13 residues long. The germline V gene encodes CDR1 MNHEY and CDR2 SVGAGI. The germline V and J ends were trimmed by 6 bases and 2 bases, with 8 bases remaining between them. CDR3 protein: CASSPPPYNEQFF. In nucleotides, the CDR3 is TGTGCCAGCAGCCCCCCACCCTACAATGAGCAGTTCTTC.

In its sample, this clonotype was seen many times. The rearrangement links TRBV4-2 to TRBJ1-5; tentative D call: TRBD1 (5 bases). There are 15 residues in the CDR3. The V gene's germline CDR1 is LGHNA and CDR2 YNFKEQ. V lost 0 bases, J lost 7 bases, and 13 bases lay in between. DNA of the CDR3: TGTGCCAGCAGCCAAGATGTACGGGACGGGCAGCCCCAGCATTTT. This gives the protein CASSQDVRDGQPQHF.

In this sample, this clonotype turned up many times. This chain links TRBV2 with TRBJ1-4; D might be TRBD1 (5 bases). CDR3 length: 13 amino acids. The V gene lost 5 bases and the J gene lost 7 bases, with 11 bases spanning the gap. Looked up from germline, CDR1 is SNHLY and CDR2 is FYNNEI. CDR3 loop: CASSLPGGEKLFF. Here the CDR3 DNA reads TGTGCCAGCAGTCTTCCGGGGGGTGAAAAACTGTTTTTT. The full variable domain, rest sourced from reference TRBV2 and TRBJ1-4, is EPEVTQTPSHQVTQMGQEVILRCVPISNHLYFYWYRQILGQKVEFLVSFYNNEISEKSEIFDDQFSVERPDGSNFTLKIRSTKLEDSAMYFCASSLPGGEKLFFGSGTQLSVL.

This clonotype was counted at least ten times. CDR3 amino acids: CSASLGVSQETQYF. CDR3 nucleotides: TGCAGTGCTAGTCTAGGGGTATCCCAAGAGACCCAGTACTTC. V is TRBV20-1 and J is TRBJ2-5; D is possibly TRBD1 (5 bases). Germline CDR1 is DFQATT and CDR2 is SNEGSKA (reference sequence). This CDR3 is 14 amino acids long. Trimming cost V 3 bases and J 1 base, with 12 bases left between them.

This clonotype was detected many times. This CDR3 reads CASSLVNARTDTQYF. The DNA of the CDR3 is TGCGCCAGCAGCTTGGTCAACGCCAGGACAGATACGCAGTATTTT. The rearrangement links TRBV5-1 to TRBJ2-3, with D uncertain. V was shortened by 0 bases and J by 3 bases, with 11 bases between the two germline ends. CDR1 and CDR2 (germline): SGHRS, YFSETQ. This CDR3 comprises 15 residues.

With respect to this clonotype: The junction shows a germline mismatch at one end, possibly a read error. This chain uses TRBV3-1 with TRBJ2-5, with D perhaps matching TRBD1 (5 bases). The CDR3 is 15 amino acids. Germline V gene data show CDR1 as LGHDT and CDR2 as YNNKEL (reference sequence). In DNA, the CDR3 is TGTGCCAGCAGACAAGCTCAGGGAACCCAAGAGACTCAGTACTTC. This sequence encodes CASRQAQGTQETQYF.

At least ten counts were recorded for this clonotype. The rearrangement joins TRBV20-1 to TRBJ1-1; D is possibly TRBD1 (5 bases). The CDR3 extends over 13 amino acids. The germline V gene encodes CDR1 DFQATT and CDR2 SNEGSKA (reference sequence). V was cut by 2 bases and J by 3 bases, with 10 bases left in between. DNA of the CDR3: TGCAGTGCTAGAACGGTGGGGGACACTGAAGCTTTCTTT. It codes for CSARTVGDTEAFF.

This clonotype was counted many times. The chain links TRBV12-3 or TRBV12-4 to TRBJ1-5, with 7 bases matching TRBD1. The CDR3 totals 13 residues. Losses at the gene ends were 6 bases for V and 7 bases for J; bases not matched to a gene: 6. The CDR3 here is CASSSDRDQPQHF. The CDR3 nucleotides read TGTGCCAGCAGCTCAGACAGGGACCAGCCCCAGCATTTT.

This clonotype occurred a few times. A much larger clone sits a single nucleotide away, making a read error possible. The chain recombines TRBV14 with TRBJ1-4, with D uncertain. Germline V gene sequence: CDR1 SGHDN, CDR2 FVKESK. Trimming pared 2 bases from V and 0 bases from J, leaving 7 bases between. The CDR3 runs 15 residues. The CDR3 bases are TGTGCCAGCAGCCAATGGCAGGCAACTAATGAAAAACTGTTTTTT. This encodes CASSQWQATNEKLFF.

This clonotype has at least ten counts. The chain uses TRBV18 and TRBJ1-2; the match to TRBD1 covers 9 bases. Germline CDR1 and CDR2: KGHSH and LQKENI. Trimming took 6 bases from V and 0 from J; bases not matched to a gene: 11. The CDR3 contains 17 residues. In DNA form, the CDR3 reads TGTGCCAGCTCCCCTGGACAGGGGATCCTAGCTAACTATGGCTACACCTTC. Its translation is CASSPGQGILANYGYTF.

At least ten counts were recorded for this clonotype. The rearrangement joins TRBV7-2 to TRBJ2-5; D gene ambiguous. V lost 3 bases, J lost 3 bases, and 8 bases lay in between. Germline CDR1 and CDR2: SGHTA and FQGNSA. This CDR3 is built from 13 residues. The CDR3 DNA sequence: TGTGCCAGCAGCTTCCCAGGCGAAGAGACCCAGTACTTC. It translates to CASSFPGEETQYF.

This clonotype was recorded many times. The rearrangement uses TRBV20-1 and TRBJ2-3; 15 bases are a match to TRBD2. Per germline, CDR1 DFQATT and CDR2 SNEGSKA (reference sequence). The CDR3 sequence is 17 residues long. With 5 bases clipped from V and 4 bases from J, the junction kept 10 bases outside the gene matches. CDR3 in DNA: TGCAGTGCTCTAACGGGACTAGCGGGGGGCCGGCCAGATACGCAGTATTTT. This encodes CSALTGLAGGRPDTQYF.